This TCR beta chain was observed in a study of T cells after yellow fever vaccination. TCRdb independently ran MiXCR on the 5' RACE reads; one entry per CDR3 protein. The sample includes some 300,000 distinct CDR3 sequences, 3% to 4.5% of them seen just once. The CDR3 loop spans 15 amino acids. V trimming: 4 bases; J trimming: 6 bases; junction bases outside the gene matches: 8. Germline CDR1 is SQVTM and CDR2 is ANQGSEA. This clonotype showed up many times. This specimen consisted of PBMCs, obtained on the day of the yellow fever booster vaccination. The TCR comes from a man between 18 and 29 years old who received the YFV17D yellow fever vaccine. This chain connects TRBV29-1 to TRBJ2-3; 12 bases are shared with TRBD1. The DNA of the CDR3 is TGCAGCGTTGCCTTCGGGACAGGGGGCCCGGATACGCAGTATTTT. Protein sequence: CSVAFGTGGPDTQYF.